This TCR beta chain is from a study of blood T cell repertoires in COVID-19 (dated by TCRdb to about 2020). The study in broad terms: Samples covering the acute and convalescent phases of COVID-19 were provided by collaborators in the United States, Italy and Spain. The prospective study material was composed of cDNA or gDNA derived from T cells, B-cell-depleted T cells, or PBMCs. The dataset comprised deeply sampled blood TCRbeta repertoires from subjects exposed to, actively infected with, or recovered from COVID-19. A freely available public database, intended as a resource for researchers studying the immune response to SARS-CoV-2, is where the repertoires were released. Samples were obtained from the ongoing ImmuneRACE study (first 160 participants) and from 1,200 or so subjects provided by 6 global collaborators. A de-identified subject ID, COVID-19 status, age in years and sex were almost always included in the sample metadata. Where HLA class I and class II types were available, the types were taken from metadata supplied by the sample provider, not from assay-based typing. Overall study results and their limits: The quantity of clinical and demographic metadata differed by source and by participant and was supplied without curation.

TCRbeta CDR3 regions were amplified from genomic DNA using the immunoSEQ Assay, a bias-controlled multiplex PCR. The original methods were these. Nucleated cell counts per sample were estimated from amplification of reference gene primers within the assay. To quantify the absolute abundance of each unique TCRbeta CDR3 rearrangement, sequence reads were collapsed and filtered. For each sample, productive Simpson clonality was calculated as the square root of Simpson's diversity index over productive rearrangements. TCRdb retrieved this table from immuneACCESS and kept in-frame rearrangements only. Not all clones are present; in checked studies, unresolved V genes account for under half, and no reason is known for the remainder. From that table come the V and J calls and clone size; the DNA was used to work out D and trimming. For this sample there are approximately 270,000 clones; 91% appear just once. The ten largest clones take up 0.95% to 1.5% of the sample.

To note about this clone: It has no known antigen specificity. The record has no base qualities; no much larger clone is one base away.

Participants in the prospective study were enrolled through a virtual design, were aged 18 to 89 years, and lived in some 24 United States geographic areas. In the prospective study, cohorts were assigned on the basis of participant-reported clinical history obtained from a screening survey and a study questionnaire. In the prospective study, mobile phlebotomists collected whole blood, serum and a nasopharyngeal or oropharyngeal swab from each participant. Additional blood draws and questionnaires over an approximately 2-month period could optionally be provided by prospective study participants. Before DNA extraction, blood samples from the prospective study were shipped at room temperature or frozen. V is cut back by 6 bases and J by 4 bases, with 13 bases in the junction unmatched. The CDR3 sequence holds 16 residues, the cysteine and phenylalanine included. Only the CDR3 DNA is retained, 48 bases long and in frame from the first base. The germline V gene encodes CDR1 SGHRS and CDR2 YFSETQ.

Sample: PBMCs or T cells enriched from blood (not recorded which). The receptor was isolated from a human donor in a cohort exposed to, infected with or recovered from COVID-19 (not recorded which). The donor label of this sample is uncertain. The chain links TRBV5-1 with TRBJ1-1, with 9 central nucleotides matching TRBD1. The bases read TGCGCCAGCACAGAAGGGACAGGGAGGGTTGGCACTGAAGCTTTCTTT. The encoded protein is CASTEGTGRVGTEAFF.